There are a few counts of the clone carrying this T cell receptor (beta chain). Its specificity is not known. This sample was taken from a study of blood T cells in healthy people across ages. Study at large: About one barcoded TCR beta cDNA was captured per two T cells.

General study points: Possibly, changes in expanded clonotypes were confounded because donor CMV status was unknown.

CDR1 and CDR2 from the germline V gene are SEHNR and FQNEAQ (reference sequence). The CDR3 consists of 14 residues. Trimming removed 5 bases from V and 8 bases from J, with 16 bases in between. The use of a sample-barcoded 5' primer and a J-beta primer mix characterized a second PCR of roughly 7 to 12 cycles. CDR3-containing paired-end reads numbered at least 2.5 million in each sample. MiXCR was run by TCRdb on the 5' RACE reads, yielding one entry per CDR3 protein. In the table there are about 780,000 distinct CDR3 sequences, about half of which are singletons. This TCR came from a man aged 80 or over in good health. Sequencing was performed on blood. The chain uses TRBV7-9 and TRBJ2-1; D may be TRBD1 or TRBD2 (7 bases each). The CDR3: CASSRQGGGYEQFF. DNA of the CDR3: TGTGCCAGCAGCCGCCAGGGGGGAGGGTATGAGCAGTTCTTC.